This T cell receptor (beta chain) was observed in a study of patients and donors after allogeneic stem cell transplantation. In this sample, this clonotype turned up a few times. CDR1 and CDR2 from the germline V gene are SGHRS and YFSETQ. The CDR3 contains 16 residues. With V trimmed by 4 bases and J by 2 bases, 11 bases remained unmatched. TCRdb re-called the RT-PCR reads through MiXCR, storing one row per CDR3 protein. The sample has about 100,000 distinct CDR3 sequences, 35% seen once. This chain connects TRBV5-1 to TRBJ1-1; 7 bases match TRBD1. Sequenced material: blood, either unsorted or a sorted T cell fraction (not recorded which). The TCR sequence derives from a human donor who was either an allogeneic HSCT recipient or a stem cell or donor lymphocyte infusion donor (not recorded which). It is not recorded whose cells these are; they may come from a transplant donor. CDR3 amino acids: CASSLTLGTANTEAFF. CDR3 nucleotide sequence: TGCGCCAGCAGCCTAACACTCGGGACAGCCAACACTGAAGCTTTCTTT.